This is a list of T cell receptor beta chains from one sample in a study of shared clonotypes between healthy human individuals. The assay was immunoSEQ multiplex PCR, and TCRdb's table has in-frame clones only and misses some. The sample yields 950,000 to 1,300,000 clones, 60% to 80% seen once. Material for sequencing was memory CD4+ T cells sorted from blood. The receptors were gathered from a man between 18 and 35 years old in good health. Both conserved end residues are part of each CDR3. The D gene is left open where the match is weak. Expanded clones are given a class, and other clones once, few, many or no size at all.

D gene	J gene	clone size	V gene	CDR3 protein	CDR3 DNA
TRBD1	TRBJ1-6	-	TRBV5-4	CASSLGGTVLNSPLHF	TGTGCCAGCAGCTTGGGCGGGACAGTCCTTAATTCACCCCTCCACTTT
-	TRBJ1-1	once	TRBV6-5	CASSKDRGTEAFF	TGTGCCAGCAGTAAAGATCGGGGCACTGAAGCTTTCTTT
TRBD1	TRBJ2-5	once	TRBV10-2	CASRAGTGLETQYF	TGCGCCAGCAGAGCAGGGACAGGGCTAGAGACCCAGTACTTC
-	TRBJ2-1	-	TRBV5-1	CASSLVGDTYNEQFF	TGCGCCAGCAGCTTGGTGGGGGACACCTACAATGAGCAGTTCTTC
-	TRBJ1-3	-	TRBV7-7	CASSLEWGGTIYF	TGTGCTAGCAGCCTGGAGTGGGGTGGAACCATATATTTT
-	TRBJ2-1	few	TRBV2	CASKLDGAPGDEQFF	TGTGCCAGCAAATTGGACGGGGCCCCGGGTGATGAGCAGTTCTTC
TRBD1	TRBJ2-3	-	TRBV10-2	CASSETGVSTDTQYF	TGCGCCAGCAGTGAAACAGGGGTTAGCACAGATACGCAGTATTTT
-	TRBJ2-2	few	TRBV19	CASSSPSGELFF	TGTGCCAGTAGTTCTCCCTCTGGGGAGCTGTTTTTT
-	TRBJ1-1	few	TRBV29-1	CSVEDQTGKAFF	TGCAGCGTTGAAGATCAAACGGGGAAAGCTTTCTTT
TRBD2	TRBJ2-7	-	TRBV5-1	CASSLAPGTSGTYEQYF	TGCGCCAGCAGCTTGGCCCCCGGGACTAGCGGGACCTACGAGCAGTACTTC
TRBD1	TRBJ2-3	-	TRBV9	CASSVGQGTIDTQYF	TGTGCCAGCAGCGTAGGACAGGGTACGATAGATACGCAGTATTTT
-	TRBJ1-1	-	TRBV6-5	CASSKRGDTEAFF	TGTGCCAGCAGTAAAAGGGGCGACACTGAAGCTTTCTTT
TRBD2	TRBJ2-2	-	TRBV5-1	CATALLPGLAVTGELFF	TGCGCCACCGCCCTACTGCCGGGACTAGCGGTCACCGGGGAGCTGTTTTTT
TRBD2	TRBJ2-3	-	TRBV7-8	CASNLLAGVRDTQYF	TGTGCCAGCAACTTACTAGCGGGAGTGAGGGATACGCAGTATTTT
-	TRBJ2-7	-	TRBV5-1	CASKPRGSYEQYF	TGCGCCAGCAAACCTCGGGGCTCCTACGAGCAGTACTTC
TRBD1	TRBJ1-2	once	TRBV6-1	CASSESGGGYGYTF	TGTGCCAGCAGTGAGTCAGGGGGAGGCTATGGCTACACCTTC
TRBD1	TRBJ1-2	-	TRBV5-1	CASSSGTVANYGYTF	TGCGCCAGCAGCTCGGGGACAGTAGCTAACTATGGCTACACCTTC
TRBD2	TRBJ2-1	many	TRBV2	CASNPASGSINEQFF	TGTGCCAGCAACCCTGCTAGCGGGAGTATTAATGAGCAGTTCTTC
-	TRBJ2-7	-	TRBV10-2	CASTRGGDSYEQYF	TGCGCCAGCACCCGCGGCGGCGACTCCTACGAGCAGTACTTC
-	TRBJ2-7	few	TRBV5-6	CASRNNWGEQYF	TGTGCCAGCAGGAACAACTGGGGCGAGCAGTACTTC
TRBD1	TRBJ2-7	-	TRBV6-1	CASLRDRAGYEQYF	TGTGCCAGCTTGCGGGACAGGGCGGGCTACGAGCAGTACTTC
-	TRBJ1-5	-	TRBV15	CATSRENRGNQPQHF	TGTGCCACCAGCAGAGAGAATCGGGGGAATCAGCCCCAGCATTTT
-	TRBJ2-4	-	TRBV11-2	CASSLGGADQKNIQYF	TGTGCCAGCAGCTTGGGGGGTGCAGACCAAAAAAACATTCAGTACTTC
-	TRBJ2-1	-	TRBV28	CASSPQFDEQFF	TGTGCCAGCAGTCCCCAGTTTGATGAGCAGTTCTTC
-	TRBJ1-1	few	TRBV30	CAWSQGEAEAFF	TGTGCCTGGAGTCAGGGTGAAGCTGAAGCTTTCTTT
TRBD1	TRBJ1-3	-	TRBV5-4	CASSSQGNTIYF	TGTGCCAGCAGCTCACAGGGGAACACCATATATTTT
-	TRBJ2-1	-	TRBV28	CASSLPGKANEQFF	TGTGCCAGCAGTTTACCTGGGAAGGCCAATGAGCAGTTCTTC
-	TRBJ1-2	-	TRBV7-9	CASSLELSSYGYTF	TGTGCCAGCAGCTTAGAATTATCTTCCTATGGCTACACCTTC
TRBD1	TRBJ2-5	-	TRBV25-1	CASSDLAGGQETQYF	TGTGCCAGCAGTGATTTGGCAGGGGGCCAAGAGACCCAGTACTTC
-	TRBJ2-2	few	TRBV27	CASSWINTGELFF	TGTGCCAGCAGTTGGATTAACACCGGGGAGCTGTTTTTT
-	TRBJ2-2	-	TRBV7-8	CASSAPESGITGELFF	TGTGCCAGCAGCGCCCCTGAGTCCGGAATCACCGGGGAGCTGTTTTTT
-	TRBJ1-1	-	TRBV10-3	CAISESGMNTEAFF	TGTGCCATCAGTGAGTCTGGGATGAACACTGAAGCTTTCTTT
-	TRBJ2-7	-	TRBV6-6	CASSPREAYEQYF	TGTGCCAGCAGCCCGAGGGAGGCCTACGAGCAGTACTTC
-	TRBJ1-2	-	TRBV2	CASSSRWVYGYTF	TGTGCCAGCAGTTCCCGTTGGGTTTATGGCTACACCTTC
-	TRBJ2-7	-	TRBV7-2	CASSLGARPSSYEQYF	TGTGCCAGCAGCTTAGGGGCTCGGCCCTCCTCCTACGAGCAGTACTTC
-	TRBJ1-2	-	TRBV4-2	CASSQDGGGYTF	TGTGCCAGCAGCCAAGATGGGGGGGGCTACACCTTC
TRBD1	TRBJ2-3	few	TRBV10-3	CAISERGQGSDTQYF	TGTGCCATCAGTGAAAGGGGACAGGGCTCAGATACGCAGTATTTT
-	TRBJ2-7	-	TRBV2	CASSEGGMSYEQYF	TGTGCCAGCAGTGAGGGCGGTATGTCCTACGAGCAGTACTTC
-	TRBJ2-4	-	TRBV27	CASRPGQSKNIQYF	TGTGCCAGCAGACCGGGACAATCCAAAAACATTCAGTACTTC
TRBD1	TRBJ2-7	few	TRBV7-2	CASSLGGQGAYEQYF	TGTGCCAGCAGCTTAGGGGGACAGGGGGCCTACGAGCAGTACTTC
-	TRBJ2-2	few	TRBV6-1	CASRGTTNTGELFF	TGTGCCAGCAGGGGGACAACGAACACCGGGGAGCTGTTTTTT
-	TRBJ2-5	-	TRBV9	CASSVRAGEETQYF	TGTGCCAGCAGCGTACGGGCAGGGGAAGAGACCCAGTACTTC
-	TRBJ1-1	-	TRBV10-3	CAISESAVNTEAFF	TGTGCCATCAGTGAGTCGGCAGTGAACACTGAAGCTTTCTTT
TRBD2	TRBJ2-3	-	TRBV5-8	CASSLERGRDTQYF	TGTGCCAGCAGCTTGGAGCGGGGGAGAGATACGCAGTATTTT
TRBD1	TRBJ2-7	-	TRBV10-3	CAITGTEQYEQYF	TGTGCCATCACCGGGACAGAACAGTACGAGCAGTACTTC
-	TRBJ2-7	-	TRBV6-5	CASSYGLSYEQYF	TGTGCCAGCAGTTATGGTCTATCCTACGAGCAGTACTTC
-	TRBJ1-4	-	TRBV6-1	CASSEGQVGEKLFF	TGTGCCAGCAGTGAAGGGCAAGTGGGTGAAAAACTGTTTTTT